This T cell receptor beta chain was obtained from a study of CD8 T cells in ankylosing spondylitis. This clonotype was seen more than once but under ten times. The DNA is omitted, as the CDR3 cannot be located on it reliably, and the CDR3 follows TCRdb's listing. In TCRdb, the 5' RACE reads were re-called with MiXCR into one record per CDR3 protein. The sample consists of fewer than 80,000 distinct CDR3 sequences, 5.3% of them appearing once. The CDR3 contains 12 residues when both ends are counted. The germline V gene encodes CDR1 SQVTM and CDR2 ANQGSEA. The clonotype comes from a male donor with ankylosing spondylitis or in good health (not recorded which). J is TRBJ1-5 and V is TRBV29-1; the D call of TRBD1 is as the table states it, not checked on the DNA. The sample was blood, either unsorted or a sorted T cell fraction (not recorded which). The CDR3 sequence: CSVGAGNQPHHF.